This entry describes one T cell receptor (beta chain). The record originates from a study of T cell changes during pregnancy in multiple sclerosis. Clones were sequenced by immunoSEQ multiplex PCR, and TCRdb holds only the in-frame ones, with some missing. There are 30,000 to 35,000 clones in the sample; just over 90% occur only once, and approximately 12% lies in the top ten. This receptor was taken from a female donor with multiple sclerosis, enrolled in a pregnancy study. This sample comprised CD8+ T cells from peripheral blood mononuclear cells, obtained in the first trimester of pregnancy.

The CDR3 protein is CASSYGLAGGSEQYF. In DNA form, the CDR3 reads TGTGCCAGCAGCTATGGACTAGCGGGAGGTTCGGAGCAGTACTTC. The chain recombines TRBV7-9 with TRBJ2-7; 14 nucleotides agree with TRBD2. With 4 bases clipped from V and 7 bases from J, the junction kept 6 bases outside the gene matches. Germline V gene lookup returns CDR1 SEHNR and CDR2 FQNEAQ (reference sequence). The CDR3 contains 15 residues.